This is a list of T cell receptor beta chains from one sample in a study of control samples from healthy donors and cancer patients. Libraries were prepared by immunoSEQ multiplex PCR; TCRdb keeps only in-frame clonotypes and omits some of them. The sample lists approximately 100,000 clones, 90% occurring once. Sequencing was performed on blood. The receptor set was obtained from a woman between 18 and 29 years old in good health. The CDR3 runs from the conserved cysteine through the conserved F or W. Fields, in order: D gene, J gene, clone size, V gene, CDR3 DNA, CDR3 protein. The D gene is left open where the match is weak. The listing skips clone size in some rows; elsewhere it reads once, few, many or a size class.

D gene: -
J gene: TRBJ2-5
clone size: -
V gene: TRBV7-2
CDR3 DNA: TGTGCCAGCCGGGTGCGCGGGTTAGAGACCCAGTACTTC
CDR3 protein: CASRVRGLETQYF

D gene: -
J gene: TRBJ2-3
clone size: -
V gene: TRBV4-1
CDR3 DNA: TGCGCCAGCAGCCCCACGCCAAGCACAGATACGCAGTATTTT
CDR3 protein: CASSPTPSTDTQYF

D gene: -
J gene: TRBJ1-4
clone size: -
V gene: TRBV2
CDR3 DNA: TGTGCCAGCAGTGAACTGGGGCAGCCTAATGAAAAACTGTTTTTT
CDR3 protein: CASSELGQPNEKLFF

D gene: TRBD1
J gene: TRBJ1-6
clone size: -
V gene: TRBV5-1
CDR3 DNA: TGCGCCAGCAGCTGGACAGGGGATTCACCCCTCCACTTT
CDR3 protein: CASSWTGDSPLHF

D gene: -
J gene: TRBJ2-5
clone size: -
V gene: TRBV3-1/TRBV3-2
CDR3 DNA: TGTGCCAGCAGCCAAGGTCCGGCCAATAGTCAAGAGACCCAGTACTTC
CDR3 protein: CASSQGPANSQETQYF

D gene: -
J gene: TRBJ1-4
clone size: -
V gene: TRBV7-2
CDR3 DNA: TGTGCCAGCAGCTTGGTTAAGGCGTTCAATGAAAAACTGTTTTTT
CDR3 protein: CASSLVKAFNEKLFF

D gene: -
J gene: TRBJ1-1
clone size: -
V gene: TRBV19
CDR3 DNA: TGTGCCAGTACCCCGGGGGGGCGTATCACTGAAGCTTTCTTT
CDR3 protein: CASTPGGRITEAFF

D gene: -
J gene: TRBJ2-7
clone size: -
V gene: TRBV20-1
CDR3 DNA: TGCAGTGCGCTTCTCCTCTACGAGCAGTACTTC
CDR3 protein: CSALLLYEQYF

D gene: -
J gene: TRBJ2-7
clone size: -
V gene: TRBV6-5
CDR3 DNA: TGTGCCAGCAGCAGGCCAGACAGATCCTACGAGCAGTACTTC
CDR3 protein: CASSRPDRSYEQYF

D gene: -
J gene: TRBJ2-7
clone size: -
V gene: TRBV11-1
CDR3 DNA: TGTGCCAGCAGCTTAGGGGGACCTATCGGCTACGAGCAGTACTTC
CDR3 protein: CASSLGGPIGYEQYF

D gene: -
J gene: TRBJ1-2
clone size: -
V gene: TRBV28
CDR3 DNA: TGTGCCAGCAGTATACAGGGAGGCTACACCTTC
CDR3 protein: CASSIQGGYTF

D gene: -
J gene: TRBJ2-1
clone size: -
V gene: TRBV6-6
CDR3 DNA: TGTGCCAGCAGTTACTCGTTTTACACCGGGGACAATGAGCAGTTCTTC
CDR3 protein: CASSYSFYTGDNEQFF

D gene: TRBD1
J gene: TRBJ2-2
clone size: -
V gene: TRBV4-1
CDR3 DNA: TGCGCCAGCAGCCAGGGGGACAGCGATACCGGGGAGCTGTTTTTT
CDR3 protein: CASSQGDSDTGELFF

D gene: -
J gene: TRBJ2-3
clone size: -
V gene: TRBV29-1
CDR3 DNA: TGCAGCGGGGCGGGTGCAGATACGCAGTATTTT
CDR3 protein: CSGAGADTQYF

D gene: TRBD2
J gene: TRBJ2-5
clone size: -
V gene: TRBV6-2/TRBV6-3
CDR3 DNA: TGTGCCAGCAGCCCGATGGGAGCGGGGCAATATGGGGAGACCCAGTACTTC
CDR3 protein: CASSPMGAGQYGETQYF

D gene: TRBD1
J gene: TRBJ1-2
clone size: -
V gene: TRBV18
CDR3 DNA: TGTGCCAGCTCACCGGGGCCGACAGGGGATGGCTACACCTTC
CDR3 protein: CASSPGPTGDGYTF

D gene: TRBD2
J gene: TRBJ2-3
clone size: -
V gene: TRBV7-9
CDR3 DNA: TGTGCCAGCAGCTTTAGTGTAAGCGGGAGGGCAGATACGCAGTATTTT
CDR3 protein: CASSFSVSGRADTQYF

D gene: -
J gene: TRBJ1-1
clone size: -
V gene: TRBV25-1
CDR3 DNA: TGTGCCAGCAGTGAATCGGGGTCTGAAGCTTTCTTT
CDR3 protein: CASSESGSEAFF

D gene: -
J gene: TRBJ2-7
clone size: -
V gene: TRBV3-1/TRBV3-2
CDR3 DNA: TGTGCCAGCAGCCAAAGACCCGGGACCGAGGTCTACGAGCAGTACTTC
CDR3 protein: CASSQRPGTEVYEQYF

D gene: TRBD2
J gene: TRBJ2-3
clone size: once
V gene: TRBV5-1
CDR3 DNA: TGCGCCAGCACCCCCCGGAGCGGGGGGCTAACAGATACGCAGTATTTT
CDR3 protein: CASTPRSGGLTDTQYF

D gene: -
J gene: TRBJ2-6
clone size: -
V gene: TRBV19
CDR3 DNA: TGTGCCAGTAGTATGGACGGGGGGCTAGCGGACCATGCTGGGGCCAACGTCCTGACTTTC
CDR3 protein: CASSMDGGLADHAGANVLTF

D gene: -
J gene: TRBJ1-1
clone size: -
V gene: TRBV6-1
CDR3 DNA: TGTGCCAGCAGTGAACGGGGGGCAGGCACTGAAGCTTTCTTT
CDR3 protein: CASSERGAGTEAFF

D gene: TRBD1
J gene: TRBJ2-5
clone size: -
V gene: TRBV7-6
CDR3 DNA: TGTGCCAGCAGCTGGGGACAGGGAATAGAGACCCAGTACTTC
CDR3 protein: CASSWGQGIETQYF

D gene: TRBD1
J gene: TRBJ1-2
clone size: -
V gene: TRBV5-4
CDR3 DNA: TGTGCCAGCAGCCCACAGGGGAATAACTATGGCTACACCTTC
CDR3 protein: CASSPQGNNYGYTF

D gene: -
J gene: TRBJ2-7
clone size: -
V gene: TRBV5-1
CDR3 DNA: TGCGCCAGCAGCCCAGGGACTTTCGATATCTCCTACGAGCAGTACTTC
CDR3 protein: CASSPGTFDISYEQYF

D gene: -
J gene: TRBJ1-1
clone size: -
V gene: TRBV4-1
CDR3 DNA: TGCGCCAGCAGCCGGACGGGGGGTACTGAAGCTTTCTTT
CDR3 protein: CASSRTGGTEAFF

D gene: TRBD1
J gene: TRBJ1-6
clone size: once
V gene: TRBV13
CDR3 DNA: TGTGCCAGCAGCCGAGGGACAGGCATAGTACCCCTCCACTTT
CDR3 protein: CASSRGTGIVPLHF

D gene: -
J gene: TRBJ2-3
clone size: -
V gene: TRBV7-9
CDR3 DNA: TGTGCCAGCAGCCCTATACTAGGAACGCAGTATTTT
CDR3 protein: CASSPILGTQYF

D gene: TRBD1
J gene: TRBJ2-7
clone size: -
V gene: TRBV6-5
CDR3 DNA: TGTGCCAGCGTCCGGGACAGATCCTACGAGCAGTACTTC
CDR3 protein: CASVRDRSYEQYF

D gene: TRBD1
J gene: TRBJ2-5
clone size: -
V gene: TRBV4-2
CDR3 DNA: TGTGCCAGCAGCCAAAGTCGTTCTGTCGACAGGGGTGAGACCCAGTACTTC
CDR3 protein: CASSQSRSVDRGETQYF

D gene: -
J gene: TRBJ2-2
clone size: -
V gene: TRBV5-4
CDR3 DNA: TGTGCCAGCACGCCGGGCAGCAAAATGAACACCGGGGAGCTGTTTTTT
CDR3 protein: CASTPGSKMNTGELFF

D gene: TRBD1
J gene: TRBJ2-7
clone size: -
V gene: TRBV6-6
CDR3 DNA: TGTGCCAGCAGAGGACAGGGGGCACTGGAGCAGTACTTC
CDR3 protein: CASRGQGALEQYF

D gene: -
J gene: TRBJ1-3
clone size: -
V gene: TRBV13
CDR3 DNA: TGTGCCAGCAGCTCCCGGGCCACCCGGCAGGACACCATATATTTT
CDR3 protein: CASSSRATRQDTIYF

D gene: -
J gene: TRBJ1-1
clone size: -
V gene: TRBV11-3
CDR3 DNA: TGTGCCAGCAGCGTAGGGGGCACTGAAGCTTTCTTT
CDR3 protein: CASSVGGTEAFF

D gene: TRBD1
J gene: TRBJ2-2
clone size: -
V gene: TRBV19
CDR3 DNA: TGTGCCAGTTTTTCCCCAAGGGGGCCTTCGAACACCGGGGAGCTGTTTTTT
CDR3 protein: CASFSPRGPSNTGELFF

D gene: -
J gene: TRBJ1-2
clone size: -
V gene: TRBV29-1
CDR3 DNA: TGCAGCCTAGGACCTAACGAGGGCTACACCTTC
CDR3 protein: CSLGPNEGYTF

D gene: -
J gene: TRBJ1-2
clone size: -
V gene: TRBV9
CDR3 DNA: TGTGCCAGCAGCGTAGCCGACGGGGGGCGCATCTATGGCTACACCTTC
CDR3 protein: CASSVADGGRIYGYTF

D gene: -
J gene: TRBJ2-3
clone size: -
V gene: TRBV19
CDR3 DNA: TGTGCCAGTAAAATGGCAGGGGGGTTATCGGGTACGCAGTATTTT
CDR3 protein: CASKMAGGLSGTQYF

D gene: -
J gene: TRBJ1-1
clone size: -
V gene: TRBV27
CDR3 DNA: TGTGCCAGCAGGGGGGCCGGGAACACTGAAGCTTTCTTT
CDR3 protein: CASRGAGNTEAFF

D gene: -
J gene: TRBJ2-5
clone size: -
V gene: TRBV18
CDR3 DNA: TGTGCCAGCTCAATCGGACAGTTACAAGAGACCCAGTACTTC
CDR3 protein: CASSIGQLQETQYF

D gene: -
J gene: TRBJ2-6
clone size: -
V gene: TRBV12-5
CDR3 DNA: TGTGCTAGTGCCCTGACCCCTCAGGGCCCTTGGACTTTC
CDR3 protein: CASALTPQGPWTF

D gene: -
J gene: TRBJ2-7
clone size: -
V gene: TRBV10-3
CDR3 DNA: TGTGCCATCAGTGCTGATGGCTACGAGCAGTACTTC
CDR3 protein: CAISADGYEQYF

D gene: -
J gene: TRBJ1-2
clone size: -
V gene: TRBV4-1
CDR3 DNA: TGCGCCAGCAGCCAAACCGCAGGGATCTATGGCTACACCTTC
CDR3 protein: CASSQTAGIYGYTF

D gene: -
J gene: TRBJ1-1
clone size: -
V gene: TRBV6-2/TRBV6-3
CDR3 DNA: TGTGCCAGCAGTTACGGACTTCTGGGGGACACTGAAGCTTTCTTT
CDR3 protein: CASSYGLLGDTEAFF

D gene: -
J gene: TRBJ1-1
clone size: -
V gene: TRBV2
CDR3 DNA: TGTGCCAGCAGTGAACGGGAAGAGAACACTGAAGCTTTCTTT
CDR3 protein: CASSEREENTEAFF

D gene: -
J gene: TRBJ1-1
clone size: -
V gene: TRBV4-1
CDR3 DNA: TGCGCCAGCAGCCAGGGGAGGGGCCCCCGAACTGAAGCTTTCTTT
CDR3 protein: CASSQGRGPRTEAFF

D gene: -
J gene: TRBJ1-1
clone size: -
V gene: TRBV18
CDR3 DNA: TGTGCCAGCTCAGATTCCGGGATCACTGAAGCTTTCTTT
CDR3 protein: CASSDSGITEAFF

D gene: -
J gene: TRBJ2-7
clone size: -
V gene: TRBV11-2
CDR3 DNA: TGTGCCAGCAGCTTATTTCCCCACATGCCACCTTACGAGCAGTACTTC
CDR3 protein: CASSLFPHMPPYEQYF

D gene: TRBD2
J gene: TRBJ2-1
clone size: -
V gene: TRBV6-6
CDR3 DNA: TGTGCCAGCATGCGGACTAGCGGGTACAATGAGCAGTTCTTC
CDR3 protein: CASMRTSGYNEQFF

D gene: -
J gene: TRBJ1-1
clone size: -
V gene: TRBV2
CDR3 DNA: TGTGCCAGCAGTGAAGGGGTGGGAGCGAACACTGAAGCTTTCTTT
CDR3 protein: CASSEGVGANTEAFF